This T cell receptor beta chain was captured by sequencing in a study of blood T cells in healthy people across ages. Study overall: Researchers report that template switching captured about one barcoded beta molecule per two T cells. The study's findings and limits: The recorded TCR beta diversity per million T cells decreased in a roughly linear manner with age. Higher diversity and more naive CD4+ cells were features of long-lived donors, compared to aged donors.

Sample-barcoded 5' priming and a J-beta primer mix drove a second PCR of about 6 to 12 cycles. All cDNA molecules were each tagged by a template-switch adaptor with 12 random nucleotides. TCRdb reanalysed the 5' RACE reads using MiXCR and keeps one entry per CDR3 protein. The sample contains over 1,300,000 distinct CDR3 sequences, approximately 59% of which appear only once. As concerns this clonotype: The antigen remains unidentified.

The CDR3 has 13 amino acids. Germline V gives CDR1 SGHVS, CDR2 FQNEAQ. Trimming removed 1 base at V and 11 bases at J, with 15 bases between. Sequencing was done on a sample of blood. This rearrangement joins TRBV7-8 to TRBJ2-7; tentative D call: TRBD2 (5 bases). The sequence derives from a man between 18 and 29 years old in good health. CDR3 sequence reads: CASSLGEDSPKYF. The CDR3 DNA reads TGTGCCAGCAGCTTAGGAGAGGACTCTCCAAAGTACTTC.